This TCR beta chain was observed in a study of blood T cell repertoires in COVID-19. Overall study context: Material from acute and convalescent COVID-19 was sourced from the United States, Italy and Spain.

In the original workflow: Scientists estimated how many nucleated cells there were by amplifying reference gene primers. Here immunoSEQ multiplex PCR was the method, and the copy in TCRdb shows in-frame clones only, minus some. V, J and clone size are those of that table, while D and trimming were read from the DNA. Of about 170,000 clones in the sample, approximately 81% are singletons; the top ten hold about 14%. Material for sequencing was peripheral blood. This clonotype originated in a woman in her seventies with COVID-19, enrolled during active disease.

The CDR3 spells CASSSQRSPRDNEQFF. CDR3 nucleotides: TGTGCCAGTAGTTCGCAGAGATCCCCCAGGGACAATGAGCAGTTCTTC. The rearrangement joins TRBV19 to TRBJ2-1; D is perhaps TRBD1 (5 bases). CDR1 and CDR2 (germline): LNHDA, SQIVND (reference sequence). This CDR3 region has 16 residues. V was trimmed by 5 bases and J by 5 bases, leaving 19 bases between them. The variable domain in full, with the rest retrieved from reference TRBV19 and TRBJ2-1, is DGGITQSPKYLFRKEGQNVTLSCEQNLNHDAMYWYRQDPGQGLRLIYYSQIVNDFQKGDIAEGYSVSREKKESFPLTVTSAQKNPTAFYLCASSSQRSPRDNEQFFGPGTRLTVL.